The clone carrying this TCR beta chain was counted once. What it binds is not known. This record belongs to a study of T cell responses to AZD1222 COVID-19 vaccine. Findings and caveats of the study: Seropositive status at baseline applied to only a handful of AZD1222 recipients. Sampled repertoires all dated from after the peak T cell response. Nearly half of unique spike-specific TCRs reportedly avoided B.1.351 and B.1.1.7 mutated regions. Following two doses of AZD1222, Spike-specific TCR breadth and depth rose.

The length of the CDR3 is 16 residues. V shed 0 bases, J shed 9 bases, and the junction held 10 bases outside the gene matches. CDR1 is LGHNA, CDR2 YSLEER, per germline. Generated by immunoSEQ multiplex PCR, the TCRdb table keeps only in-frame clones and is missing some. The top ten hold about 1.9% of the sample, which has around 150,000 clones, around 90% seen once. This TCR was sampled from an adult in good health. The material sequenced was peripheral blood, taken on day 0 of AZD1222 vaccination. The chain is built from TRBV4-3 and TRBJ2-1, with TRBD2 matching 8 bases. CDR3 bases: TGCGCCAGCAGCCAAGATATGAGCGGGGGAAGTGGTGAGCAGTTCTTC. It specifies CASSQDMSGGSGEQFF.